This T cell receptor beta chain was sequenced for a study of CD8 T cells in ankylosing spondylitis. Trimming removed 1 base from V and 8 bases from J; junction bases left unmatched: 9. The CDR3 totals 14 residues. Germline V gene sequence: CDR1 DFQATT, CDR2 SNEGSKA (reference sequence). A quantitative 5'-RACE method, one with molecular barcodes, was used to make TCR beta libraries. TCRdb processed the 5' RACE reads anew with MiXCR; each CDR3 protein has one entry. The repertoire holds 750,000 to 850,000 distinct CDR3 sequences, with approximately 10% as singletons. A word on this clonotype: Its antigen remains unidentified.

Study-level findings and limits: What seemed typical of ankylosing spondylitis blood was a TCR beta motif built from about 8 highly homologous variants. The authors reported significant enrichment of disease-linked clones in matched ankylosing spondylitis synovial fluid. In reactive arthritis synovial fluid and blood, some motif variants had been reported before.

This chain links TRBV20-1 with TRBJ1-1; TRBD1 aligns across 8 bases. The sequencing sample was made of blood, either unsorted or a sorted T cell fraction (not recorded which). The sequence was obtained from a male donor with ankylosing spondylitis. CDR3 amino acids: CSARVAQGTGEAFF. CDR3 bases: TGCAGTGCTAGAGTGGCCCAGGGGACAGGAGAAGCTTTCTTT.